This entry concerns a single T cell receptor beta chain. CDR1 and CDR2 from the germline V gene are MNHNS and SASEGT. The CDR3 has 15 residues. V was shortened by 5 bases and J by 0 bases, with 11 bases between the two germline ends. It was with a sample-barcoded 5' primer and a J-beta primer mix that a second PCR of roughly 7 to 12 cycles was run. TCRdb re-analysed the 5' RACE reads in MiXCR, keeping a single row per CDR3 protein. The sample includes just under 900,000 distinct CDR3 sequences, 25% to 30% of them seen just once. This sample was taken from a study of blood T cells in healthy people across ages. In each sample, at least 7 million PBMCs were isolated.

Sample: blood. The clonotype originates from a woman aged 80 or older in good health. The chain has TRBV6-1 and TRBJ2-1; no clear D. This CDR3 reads CASSSGKRSYNEQFF. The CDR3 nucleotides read TGTGCCAGCAGTTCAGGTAAACGCTCCTACAATGAGCAGTTCTTC.